This is a list of T cell receptor beta chains from one sample in a study of CD8+ T cells in alopecia areata. Sequencing was performed with immunoSEQ multiplex PCR; in TCRdb, only in-frame clones are kept and a portion is missing. The table lists approximately 150,000 clones, approximately 62% of them singletons, with 13% to 15% in the top ten. Sequenced material: CD4+ T cells sorted from blood, taken at week 24, from a patient treated with tofacitinib. These receptors were collected from a human donor with alopecia areata. Each CDR3 is given with its conserved first and last residue. Fields, in order: J gene, clone size, V gene, CDR3 protein. Size is omitted from some rows. Given values are once, few, many or a class for expanded clones.

>TRBJ2-5|-|TRBV25-1
CASSGTGDQETQYF
>TRBJ2-4|-|TRBV14
CASSQDRNTNIQYF
>TRBJ1-2|few|TRBV30
CAWSEDRHGYTF
>TRBJ2-3|few|TRBV30
CAWTGVGAASTDTQYF
>TRBJ1-4|-|TRBV29-1
CSVELLTGTNEKLFF
>TRBJ2-6|-|TRBV6-1
CASSDLAAGINSGANVLTF
>TRBJ1-1|-|TRBV2
CASRVDRDTEAFF
>TRBJ1-2|-|TRBV19
CASSTRTGIGYTF
>TRBJ1-2|-|TRBV29-1
CSVAAANYGYTF
>TRBJ2-1|-|TRBV30
CAWSAGTGFNNEQFF
>TRBJ2-5|once|TRBV29-1
CSGTGGLETQYF
>TRBJ2-7|-|TRBV10-3
CAISEPPGTGESGEQYF
>TRBJ2-3|few|TRBV7-2
CASSLRGAGVDTQYF
>TRBJ2-5|-|TRBV27
CASSRDGRGETQYF
>TRBJ2-1|many|TRBV19
CASSYLYAGIYNEQFF
>TRBJ2-2|few|TRBV27
CASSRDRAPRNTGELFF
>TRBJ2-1|few|TRBV29-1
CSVEDGGNEQFF
>TRBJ2-3|-|TRBV29-1
CSAVWTAKDTQYF
>TRBJ2-1|-|TRBV29-1
CSVERGLRNNEQFF